This T cell receptor beta chain was observed in a study of blood T cell repertoires in COVID-19. Profiling relied on immunoSEQ multiplex PCR, and the TCRdb table lists in-frame clones only, not all of them. Among fewer than 120,000 clones listed, 70% to 90% were seen once. This CDR3 spans 17 amino acids. Trimming took 7 bases from V and 6 from J; bases not matched to a gene: 18. The germline V gene encodes CDR1 LNHDA and CDR2 SQIVND (reference sequence). This clonotype was obtained from a woman aged 45 to 65 with acute or convalescent COVID-19. The rearrangement uses TRBV19 and TRBJ2-1, with 7 bases fitting TRBD1. Sequencing was done on a sample of peripheral blood. DNA of the CDR3: TGTGCCAGTACTCCACCCCGAGGGACAGTCGGCACCAATGAGCAGTTCTTC. Translation gives CASTPPRGTVGTNEQFF.